Listed here are 16 T cell receptor beta chains from one sample, sequenced in a study of tumor and adjacent non-tumor tissue in lung cancer. This sample's RNA came from whole unsorted tissue. This non-tumor lung sample came from over 3 cm beyond the tumor edge. A modified ARM-PCR protocol with three rounds of nested PCR amplified TCRbeta. MiXCR was run by TCRdb on the multiplex PCR reads, yielding one entry per CDR3 protein. The sample has roughly 43,000 distinct CDR3 sequences; approximately 57% are singletons. The sequenced sample consisted of distant non-tumor lung tissue. Every receptor here comes from a man aged 45-60 years with non-small cell lung cancer.

A few counts support this clonotype. The CDR3 is CASSREDTQYF. The CDR3 coding sequence is TGTGCCAGCAGTAGGGAAGATACGCAGTATTTT. The chain carries TRBV2 and TRBJ2-3; D is ambiguous. Trimming shortened V by 5 bases and J by 5 bases, and 5 bases separated the two germline ends. The CDR3 is 11 amino acids. The germline CDR1 and CDR2 sequences are SNHLY and FYNNEI.

A word on this clonotype: The germline gene is not matched at one end of the junction; a read error may be the cause. The genes are TRBV6-6 and TRBJ1-1; 7 bases are a match to TRBD1. Germline assignment: CDR1 MNHNY and CDR2 SVGAGI (reference sequence). The CDR3 has 12 amino acids. Here the CDR3 DNA reads TGTGTCAGCAGTTACGGACAGGCTGAAGCTTCCTTT. Translation: CVSSYGQAEASF.

This clonotype was recorded at least ten times. V usage is TRBV6-6 and J usage is TRBJ2-2; D may be TRBD1 (6 bases). The CDR3 length is 16 residues. CDR1 is MNHNY, CDR2 SVGAGI, per germline (reference sequence). With 7 bases removed from V and 2 bases from J, the gap between germline ends came to 17 bases. As DNA, the CDR3 is TGTGCCAGCACCTCAACCAGCAGGGGAAACACCGGGGAGCTGTTTTTT. It is translated as CASTSTSRGNTGELFF.

This clonotype was counted only a few times. A single base separates this from a much larger clone, so it may be a read error. The chain uses TRBV6-6 and TRBJ2-2, with D tentatively TRBD1 or TRBD2 (6 bases each). The CDR3 has 16 residues. Per germline, CDR1 MNHNY and CDR2 SVGAGI (reference sequence). V shed 7 bases and J shed 1 base, with 16 bases lying between them. The CDR3 loop reads CASTPKGGLNTGELFF. The CDR3 nucleotides are TGTGCCAGCACTCCTAAGGGGGGATTGAACACCGGGGAGCTGTTTTTT.

The table lists this clonotype with a count of one. The CDR3 ends on some other residue instead of the conserved phenylalanine or tryptophan, so this is likely a read error. The J gene is TRBJ2-3, the V gene TRBV11-2; maybe TRBD1 (5 bases). Germline V CDR1 and CDR2: SGHAT, FQNNGV. The CDR3 contains 15 residues. Written as DNA, the CDR3 is TGTGCCAGCAGCACCCCAGGGAATGTAGGCGATATGCAGTATTTA. Residues: CASSTPGNVGDMQYL.

This clonotype was detected many times. The chain uses TRBV30 and TRBJ1-5; 7 positions agree with TRBD1. The V gene end was trimmed by 4 bases and the J gene end by 2 bases; junction bases not matched to a gene: 8. This CDR3 region has 15 residues. Per germline, CDR1 GTSNPN and CDR2 SVGIG (reference sequence). CDR3 region: CAWTQGKIGNQPQHF. The CDR3 DNA is TGTGCCTGGACACAGGGGAAGATAGGCAATCAGCCCCAGCATTTT.

Only a few counts were recorded for this clonotype. One end of the junction fails to match germline, which may point to a read error. The chain couples TRBV4-2 to TRBJ1-4; no definite D call. CDR1 is LGHNA, CDR2 YNFKEQ, per germline. This CDR3 comprises 14 residues. CDR3 coding DNA: TGCGCCAGCGGCCACGGAGGCGGAAATGAAAAACTGTTTTTT. Protein sequence: CASGHGGGNEKLFF.

As for this clonotype: No conserved phenylalanine or tryptophan is present at the end of the CDR3, so a read error is the likely explanation. This chain links TRBV6-5 with TRBJ1-2; D is ambiguous. In germline, CDR1 is MNHEY, CDR2 SVGAGI. The CDR3 consists of 14 residues. CDR3 in DNA: TGTGCCAGCAGTTACGAGCGATCTAACAATGGCTACACCTTA. Its translation is CASSYERSNNGYTL.

In regard to this clonotype: A much bigger clone sits one base away, suggesting this may be a read error. This chain uses TRBV20-1 with TRBJ2-7; TRBD1 is a possible D gene (6 bases). The germline V gene has CDR1 DFQATT and CDR2 SNEGSKA (reference sequence). This CDR3 has 13 amino acids. DNA for the CDR3: TGCAATGCGGGCAGGGGATCCTCCTACGAGCAGTACTTC. This codes for CNAGRGSSYEQYF.

As for this clonotype: One junction end does not reproduce the germline sequence, and a read error may be involved. The J gene is TRBJ2-3, the V gene TRBV11-2, with TRBD2 identical over 7 bases. There are 18 residues in the CDR3. CDR1 is SGHAT, CDR2 FQNNGV, per germline. The CDR3 coding sequence is TGTGGCAGCTTATCTAGTGCGGCGGGAGTACGAGGCACAGATACGCAGTATTTT. This encodes CGSLSSAAGVRGTDTQYF.

The chain is built from TRBV4-2 and TRBJ2-1; D remains ambiguous. V lost 4 bases and J 16 bases, leaving 32 bases between the germline ends. Germline V lookup: CDR1 LGHNA, CDR2 YNFKEQ. The CDR3 loop spans 17 amino acids. CDR3: CASSPFQREKGSDENFF. The DNA for the CDR3 is TGTGCCAGCAGCCCCTTCCAGCGTGAGAAAGGATCGGATGAGAACTTCTTC.

Of note for this clonotype: At one of its ends the junction is not consistent with the germline gene, which may arise from a read error. The chain employs TRBV5-4 and TRBJ2-2; D perhaps matches TRBD2 (6 bases). CDR1 SGHNT and CDR2 YYREEE come from the germline V gene (reference sequence). The CDR3 covers 15 residues. Written as DNA, the CDR3 is TGTGCCAGCAGCTACGTGACTATGAATACCGGGGGGCTGTTTTTT. Its translation is CASSYVTMNTGGLFF.

Note on this clonotype: Compared with germline, one end of the junction differs, possibly owing to a read error. CDR3 protein: CASLPGQRVYDQFF. DNA of the CDR3: TGTGCCAGCTTACCGGGACAGCGAGTATATGACCAGTTCTTC. The V gene is TRBV18, the J gene TRBJ2-1; 7 bases align to TRBD1. From germline, CDR1 is KGHSH and CDR2 LQKENI. The CDR3 consists of 14 residues.

By share, this clonotype counts as medium-sized. The chain combines TRBV11-2 with TRBJ2-1; no firm D call. This CDR3 region has 14 residues. Trimming cost V 4 bases and J 5 bases, with 12 bases left between them. The germline V gene has CDR1 SGHAT and CDR2 FQNNGV. The CDR3 reads CASSSGQTNNEQFF. CDR3 sequence (DNA): TGTGCCAGCAGCTCCGGGCAGACAAACAATGAGCAGTTCTTC.

Comments on this clonotype: At one end, the junction sequence differs from germline, possibly due to a read error. The chain is built from TRBV6-6 and TRBJ1-4; D remains ambiguous. Per germline, CDR1 MNHNY and CDR2 SVGAGI (reference sequence). CDR3 length: 15 residues. The CDR3 sequence: CVSGPPEPGSEKLFF. The CDR3 DNA reads TGTGTCAGCGGTCCCCCAGAGCCTGGAAGTGAAAAACTGTTTTTC.

Note on this clonotype: Since a much larger clone is just one base distant, this may be a read error. This chain joins TRBV11-3 and TRBJ2-1; D is unresolved. The CDR3 is 12 residues long. Germline V CDR1 and CDR2: SGHNT, YENEEA. Deletions cut 5 bases from V and 6 bases from J, with 8 bases between. This CDR3 reads CASSVNANEQFF. CDR3 bases: TGTGCCAGCAGCGTAAATGCCAATGAGCAGTTCTTC.